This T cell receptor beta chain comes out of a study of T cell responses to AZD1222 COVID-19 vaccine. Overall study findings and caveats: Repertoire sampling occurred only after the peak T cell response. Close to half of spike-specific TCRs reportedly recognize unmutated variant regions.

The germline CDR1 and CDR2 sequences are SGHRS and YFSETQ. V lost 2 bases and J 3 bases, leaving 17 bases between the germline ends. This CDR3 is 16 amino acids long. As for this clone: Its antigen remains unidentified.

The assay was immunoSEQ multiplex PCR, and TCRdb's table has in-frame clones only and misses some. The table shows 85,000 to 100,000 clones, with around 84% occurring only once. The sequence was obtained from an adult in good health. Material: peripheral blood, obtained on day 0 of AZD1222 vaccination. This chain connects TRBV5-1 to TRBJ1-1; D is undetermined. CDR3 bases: TGCGCCAGCAGCTTTTCCGGACCCCCGACGGACACTGAAGCTTTCTTT. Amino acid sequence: CASSFSGPPTDTEAFF.